Detailed here is one T cell receptor beta chain. Compared with germline, one end of the junction differs, possibly owing to a read error. The data were obtained in a study of control samples from healthy donors and cancer patients. Assay used: immunoSEQ multiplex PCR; TCRdb lists only in-frame clones, some missing. The sample holds roughly 100,000 clones; 83% are singletons and the top ten take less than 15%. Germline values: CDR1 MNHNS, CDR2 SASEGT. The CDR3 is made up of 15 amino acids. The chain links TRBV6-1 to TRBJ1-1; tentatively, D is TRBD1 (6 bases). The sequence was collected from a woman between 45 and 60 years old in good health. Sequences were obtained from blood. The DNA of the CDR3 is TGTGCCGGCAGTGAATTAATACAGGGCGTCACTGAAGCTTTCTTT. This translates into CAGSELIQGVTEAFF.